This T cell receptor beta chain comes out of a study of identical twins. TCRdb reanalysed the 5' RACE reads using MiXCR and keeps one entry per CDR3 protein. Of hundreds of thousands of distinct CDR3 sequences listed, around 5.7% are singletons. The V segment lost 5 bases and the J segment 13 bases; nucleotides outside the gene matches: 10. CDR1 and CDR2 (germline): MNHNY, SVGAGI (reference sequence). CDR3 length: 13 residues. In its sample, this clonotype was seen a few times. Its antigen remains unidentified. The study's findings and limits: Not following the same donors, the study drew its conclusions from cross-sectional statistical analysis.

The chain combines TRBV6-6 with TRBJ2-1, with TRBD1 identical over 8 bases. The sequence was collected from a man younger than 35 in good health. Sequenced sample: naive T cells sorted from blood. CDR3 sequence reads: CASSPYTGGEQFF. The DNA for the CDR3 is TGTGCCAGCAGTCCTTACACAGGGGGAGAACAGTTCTTC.